This T cell receptor (beta chain) was found in a study of cytomegalovirus exposure and HLA in healthy donors. J lost 5 bases, V lost 0 bases, and 10 bases had no gene match. This CDR3 has 17 residues. Per germline, CDR1 SGDLS and CDR2 YYNGEE. Primers: 60 Vbeta forward and 13 Jbeta reverse. Clones were sequenced by immunoSEQ multiplex PCR, and TCRdb holds only the in-frame ones, with some missing. The data show about 160,000 clones, roughly 89% seen once. A few counts support this clone. The rearrangement links TRBV9 to TRBJ1-1; TRBD1 matches at 10 bases. Sequenced input: PBMCs. This clonotype was obtained from a woman aged 30 to 39 in good health and CMV-seronegative. The CDR3 sequence is CASSVGLPDRGRTEAFF. Here the CDR3 DNA reads TGTGCCAGCAGCGTAGGCCTACCGGACAGGGGGAGGACTGAAGCTTTCTTT.